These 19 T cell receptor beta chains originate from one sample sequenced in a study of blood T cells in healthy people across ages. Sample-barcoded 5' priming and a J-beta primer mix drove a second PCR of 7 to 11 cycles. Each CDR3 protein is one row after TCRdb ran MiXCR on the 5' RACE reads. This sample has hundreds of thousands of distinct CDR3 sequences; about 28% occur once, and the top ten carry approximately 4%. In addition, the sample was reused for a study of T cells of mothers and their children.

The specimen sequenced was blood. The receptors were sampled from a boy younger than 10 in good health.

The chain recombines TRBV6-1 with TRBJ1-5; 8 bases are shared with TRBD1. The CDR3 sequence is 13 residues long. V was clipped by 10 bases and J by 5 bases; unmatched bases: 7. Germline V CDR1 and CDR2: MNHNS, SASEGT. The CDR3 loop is CAITGTGHQPQHF. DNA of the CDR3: TGTGCCATCACCGGGACAGGTCATCAGCCCCAGCATTTT.

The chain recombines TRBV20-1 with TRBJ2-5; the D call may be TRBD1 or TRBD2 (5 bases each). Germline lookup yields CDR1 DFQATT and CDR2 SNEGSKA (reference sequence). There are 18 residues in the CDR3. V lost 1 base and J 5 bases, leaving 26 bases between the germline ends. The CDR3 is CSARGLGESITQRETQYF. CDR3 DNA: TGCAGTGCTAGAGGTTTGGGGGAATCGATAACTCAAAGGGAGACCCAGTACTTC.

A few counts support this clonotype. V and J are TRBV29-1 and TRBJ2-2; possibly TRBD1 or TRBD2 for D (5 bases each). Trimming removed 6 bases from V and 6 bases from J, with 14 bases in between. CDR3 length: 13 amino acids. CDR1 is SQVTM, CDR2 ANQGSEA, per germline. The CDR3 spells CSVDRGQSGELFF. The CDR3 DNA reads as TGCAGCGTAGACAGAGGGCAATCCGGGGAGCTGTTTTTT.

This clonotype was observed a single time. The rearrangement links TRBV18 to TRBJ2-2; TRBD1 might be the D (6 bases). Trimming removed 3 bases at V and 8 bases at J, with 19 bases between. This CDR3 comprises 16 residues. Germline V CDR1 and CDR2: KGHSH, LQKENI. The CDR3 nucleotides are TGTGCCAGCTCACCTCTCGGGACACCAACACCGGGGGAGCTGTTTTTT. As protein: CASSPLGTPTPGELFF.

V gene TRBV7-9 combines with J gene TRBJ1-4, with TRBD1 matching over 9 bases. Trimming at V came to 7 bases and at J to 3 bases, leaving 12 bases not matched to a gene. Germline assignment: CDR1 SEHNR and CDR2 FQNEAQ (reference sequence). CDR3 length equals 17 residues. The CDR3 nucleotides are TGTGCCAGCATCCCGGGACAGGGCCTTGGGCCTAATGAAAAACTGTTTTTT. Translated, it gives CASIPGQGLGPNEKLFF.

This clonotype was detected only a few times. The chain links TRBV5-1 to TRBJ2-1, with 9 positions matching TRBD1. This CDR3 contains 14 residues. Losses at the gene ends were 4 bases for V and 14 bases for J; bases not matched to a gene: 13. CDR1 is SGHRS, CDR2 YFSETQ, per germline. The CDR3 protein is CASSKLQGAPSKFF. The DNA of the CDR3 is TGCGCCAGCAGCAAATTACAGGGGGCTCCCTCTAAGTTCTTC.

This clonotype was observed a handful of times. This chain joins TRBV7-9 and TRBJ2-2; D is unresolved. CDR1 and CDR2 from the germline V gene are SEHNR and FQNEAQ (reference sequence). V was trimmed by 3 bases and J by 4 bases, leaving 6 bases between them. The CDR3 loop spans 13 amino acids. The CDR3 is CASSFLSTGELFF. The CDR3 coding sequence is TGTGCCAGCAGCTTCCTTAGCACCGGGGAGCTGTTTTTT. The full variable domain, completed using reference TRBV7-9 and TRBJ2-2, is DTGVSQNPRHKITKRGQNVTFRCDPISEHNRLYWYRQTLGQGPEFLTYFQNEAQLEKSRLLSDRFSAERPKGSFSTLEIQRTEQGDSAMYLCASSFLSTGELFFGEGSRLTVL.

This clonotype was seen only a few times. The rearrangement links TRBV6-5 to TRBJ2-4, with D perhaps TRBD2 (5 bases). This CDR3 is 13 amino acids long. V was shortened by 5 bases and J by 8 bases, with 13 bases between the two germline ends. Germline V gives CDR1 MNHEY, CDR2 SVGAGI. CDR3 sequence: CASSPSRVDIQYF. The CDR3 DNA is TGTGCCAGCAGTCCCTCGAGGGTTGACATTCAGTACTTC.

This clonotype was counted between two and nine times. CDR3 region: CASSLRRYYGYTF. The CDR3 bases are TGTGCCAGCAGTTTACGACGATACTATGGCTACACCTTC. This chain uses TRBV12-3 or TRBV12-4 with TRBJ1-2; D unresolved. V was pared by 2 bases and J by 3 bases, with 7 bases between. CDR3 length: 13 residues.

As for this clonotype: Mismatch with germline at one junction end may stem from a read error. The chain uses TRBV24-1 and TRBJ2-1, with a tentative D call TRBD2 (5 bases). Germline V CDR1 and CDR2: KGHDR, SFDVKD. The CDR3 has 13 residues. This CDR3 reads CATSEGRFNGQFF. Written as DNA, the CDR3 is TGTGCCACCTCAGAGGGCCGATTCAATGGGCAGTTCTTC.

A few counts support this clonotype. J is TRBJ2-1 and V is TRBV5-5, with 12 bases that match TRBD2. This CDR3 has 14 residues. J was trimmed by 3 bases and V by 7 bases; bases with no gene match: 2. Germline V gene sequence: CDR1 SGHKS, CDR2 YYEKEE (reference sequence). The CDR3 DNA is TGTGCCAGCGCGACTAGCGGGGGCTACAATGAGCAGTTCTTC. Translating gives CASATSGGYNEQFF.

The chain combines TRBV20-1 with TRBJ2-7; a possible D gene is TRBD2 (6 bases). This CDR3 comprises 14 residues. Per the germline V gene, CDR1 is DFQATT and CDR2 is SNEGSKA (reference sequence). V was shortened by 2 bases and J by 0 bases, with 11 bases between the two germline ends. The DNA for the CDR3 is TGCAGTGCTAGACTGGCGGGGAGCTCCTACGAGCAGTACTTC. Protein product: CSARLAGSSYEQYF.

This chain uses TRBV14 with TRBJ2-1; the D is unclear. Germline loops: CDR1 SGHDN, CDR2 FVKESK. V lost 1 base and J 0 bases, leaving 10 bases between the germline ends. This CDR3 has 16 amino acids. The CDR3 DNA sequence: TGTGCCAGCAGCCAAGCTGACTCAAGCTCCTACAATGAGCAGTTCTTC. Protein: CASSQADSSSYNEQFF.

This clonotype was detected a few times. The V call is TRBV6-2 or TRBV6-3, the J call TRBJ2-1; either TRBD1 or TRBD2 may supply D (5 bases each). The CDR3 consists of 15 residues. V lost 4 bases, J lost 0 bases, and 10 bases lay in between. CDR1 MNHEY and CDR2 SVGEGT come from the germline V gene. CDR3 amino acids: CASSWGPTSYNEQFF. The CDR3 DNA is TGTGCCAGCAGTTGGGGACCGACCTCCTACAATGAGCAGTTCTTC.

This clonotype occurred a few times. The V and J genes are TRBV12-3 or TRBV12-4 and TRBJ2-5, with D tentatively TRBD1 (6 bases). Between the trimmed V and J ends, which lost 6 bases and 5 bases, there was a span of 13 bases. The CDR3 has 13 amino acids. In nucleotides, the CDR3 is TGTGCCAGCAGACTTGGGGGCTTGGAGACCCAGTACTTC. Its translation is CASRLGGLETQYF.

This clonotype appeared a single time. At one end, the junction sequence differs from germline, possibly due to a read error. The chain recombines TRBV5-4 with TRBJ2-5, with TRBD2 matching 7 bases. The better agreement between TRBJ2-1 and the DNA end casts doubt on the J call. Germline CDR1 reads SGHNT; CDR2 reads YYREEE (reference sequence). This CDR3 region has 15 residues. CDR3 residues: CACSFQGLLYNEQFF. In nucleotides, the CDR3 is TGTGCCTGCAGCTTTCAGGGACTACTATACAATGAGCAGTTCTTC.

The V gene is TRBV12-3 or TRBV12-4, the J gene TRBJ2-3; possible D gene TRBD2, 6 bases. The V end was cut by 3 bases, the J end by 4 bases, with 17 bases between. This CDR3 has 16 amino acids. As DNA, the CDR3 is TGTGCCAGCAGTTTTCCGGGAGCAGCAAGCGCAGATACGCAGTATTTT. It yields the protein CASSFPGAASADTQYF.

The CDR3, as DNA: TGTGCCAGCAGTTACCGGGACTACTCCTACGAGCAGTACTTC. Protein product: CASSYRDYSYEQYF. The V gene is TRBV6-5, the J gene TRBJ2-5, with TRBD2 matching 7 bases. TRBJ2-7 explains the end of the DNA better; the J call may be wrong. The CDR3 covers 14 residues. From germline, CDR1 is MNHEY and CDR2 SVGAGI.

DNA of the CDR3: TGCAGTGCTAGGGTAGCGGGAGTTGGAGAGACCCAGTACTTC. This translates into CSARVAGVGETQYF. The gene calls are TRBV20-1 and TRBJ2-5, with 9 positions matching TRBD2. CDR1 DFQATT and CDR2 SNEGSKA come from the germline V gene (reference sequence). The CDR3 covers 14 residues. J lost 4 bases, V lost 3 bases, and 6 bases had no gene match.